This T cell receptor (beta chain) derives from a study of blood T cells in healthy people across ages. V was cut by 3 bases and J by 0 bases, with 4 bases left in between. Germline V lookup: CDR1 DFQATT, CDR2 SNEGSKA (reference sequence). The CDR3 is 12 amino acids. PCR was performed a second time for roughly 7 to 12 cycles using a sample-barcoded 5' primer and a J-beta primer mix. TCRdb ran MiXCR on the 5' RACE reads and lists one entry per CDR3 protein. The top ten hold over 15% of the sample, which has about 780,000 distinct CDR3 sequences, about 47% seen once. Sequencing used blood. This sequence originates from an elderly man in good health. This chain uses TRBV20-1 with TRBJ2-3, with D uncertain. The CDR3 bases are TGCAGTGCTAGTTACAGCACAGATACGCAGTATTTT. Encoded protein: CSASYSTDTQYF.